The sequence of this T cell receptor beta chain was determined in a study of T cells in localized non-small cell lung cancer. Sequenced by immunoSEQ multiplex PCR; TCRdb stores in-frame clones only, minus some. The table shows about 2,200 clones, with approximately 18% occurring only once. CDR1 GTSNPN and CDR2 SVGIG come from the germline V gene (reference sequence). This CDR3 has 14 residues. Trimming pared 3 bases from V and 0 bases from J, leaving 10 bases between. The sequence was collected from a man aged 40-75 years with stage I squamous cell lung carcinoma. J is TRBJ2-3 and V is TRBV30; D is undetermined. The material was normal lung tissue next to the tumor, obtained before any cancer treatment. The CDR3 DNA is TGTGCCTGGAGGGGCCCCCTTAGCACAGATACGCAGTATTTT. This translates into CAWRGPLSTDTQYF.